This TCR beta chain was captured in a study of cytomegalovirus exposure and HLA in healthy donors. This CDR3 is built from 15 residues. Germline V gene sequence: CDR1 SGHVS, CDR2 FNYEAQ. V was pared by 0 bases and J by 5 bases, with 0 bases of the junction left unmatched. The PCR used 60 Vbeta and 13 Jbeta primers. Sequencing was performed with immunoSEQ multiplex PCR; in TCRdb, only in-frame clones are kept and a portion is missing. Here the sample spans about 110,000 clones, 78% being singletons. Sequenced material: PBMCs. The V call is TRBV7-6, the J call TRBJ2-1, with TRBD2 matching 11 bases. The clonotype comes from a woman younger than 45 in good health and CMV-seronegative. The CDR3 nucleotides read TGTGCCAGCAGCTTAGCACTAGCGGGGGACAATGAGCAGTTCTTC. Translated, it gives CASSLALAGDNEQFF.